This paragraph covers one T cell receptor beta chain sequence. This clonotype has just one count. This receptor's antigen is unknown. Base-call qualities are not available, and no considerably larger clone is one nucleotide away. Library preparation was by PCR. Sequencer: Illumina HiSeq 2500. Unique molecular identifiers were incorporated into TCR beta cDNA libraries to reduce PCR and sequencing biases. Roughly 0.5 million cDNA molecules were obtained per 1 to 10 million input T cells, so each molecule approximated one T cell. The same protocol used for the earlier healthy control dataset was applied to prepare and sequence the patient libraries. Within a given batch, samples were prepared together, multiplexed and sequenced on the same HiSeq lane. The original methods were these. Raw barcoded reads were processed with MIGEC, discarding single-read molecular identifier groups before consensus assembly and CDR3 extraction. Clonotype tables were post-analysed with VDJtools, normalizing diversity by down-sampling all datasets to the smallest sample size. To correct batch-related cross-sample contamination, repertoire overlap clustering matched CDR3 amino acid sequences but not nucleotide sequences. TCRdb redid the processing of the public reads, applying fastp at Q25 and MiXCR, and retained in-frame beta chains. One record per CDR3 amino acid sequence lists the most common genes and DNA. The V and J calls and clone size are TCRdb's, not the authors'. Across this sample there are around 400,000 distinct CDR3 sequences, with more than 30% seen only once. The leading ten clones occupy roughly 8.2% of the sample.

The sample is drawn from a study of post-analysis software for immune sequencing data (dated by TCRdb to between 2014 and 2017). The study in broad terms: Disease courses on record covered relapsing-remitting, secondary progressive and progressive-relapsing multiple sclerosis, though some patients had no subtype annotation. The patient repertoires were compared against around 11 previously published healthy control repertoires obtained from donors aged roughly 6 to 28 years. A subset of samples was prepared in parallel using single-end sample barcoding, then pooled and co-amplified after Illumina adapter ligation.

The germline V gene sets CDR1 to KGHSH and CDR2 to LQKENI. Measured from the cysteine to the phenylalanine, the CDR3 is 17 residues long. Of all the DNA, just the CDR3 is kept, 51 bases in frame from base 1. V and J are truncated by 3 bases and 2 bases respectively, leaving an intervening sequence of 19 bases. The study at large found these results: The multiple sclerosis patient group was slightly younger than the control group. Significantly higher frequencies in patients than in controls were found for several TRBV segments, including TRBV5-6, TRBV5-1 and TRBV20-1. Significantly lower normalized Chao1 diversity was found in multiple sclerosis patients than in controls, suggesting substantial peripheral T-cell clonal expansion. Direct clustering with F measure revealed strong co-clustering of samples prepared in the same batch, which led to a batch-effect correction.

TCR beta repertoires were profiled from peripheral blood of more than ten young patients with multiple sclerosis to demonstrate the VDJtools post-analysis software. The patients with multiple sclerosis were children and adolescents between about 6 and 17 years of age. The sequencing input was blood. The V gene is TRBV18 and the J gene is TRBJ1-2; 6 matching bases give a weak D call of TRBD1. The source of this sequence is a girl aged 2-15 years with multiple sclerosis. The CDR3 amino acid sequence is: CASSPLMNQGTNYGYTF. The nucleotide sequence reads as follows: TGTGCCAGCTCACCCCTGATGAATCAGGGGACGAACTATGGCTACACCTTC.